This T cell receptor (beta chain) was identified in a study of blood T cell repertoires in COVID-19. At the level of the study: The study drew acute and convalescent COVID-19 samples from the United States, Italy and Spain. Sources were T cells, B-cell-depleted T cells, or PBMCs; the material itself was cDNA or gDNA.

Authors' data handling: Estimation of nucleated cell counts was performed using reference gene primer amplification. Assay used: immunoSEQ multiplex PCR; TCRdb lists only in-frame clones, some missing. The V and J calls and clone size were taken over from that table, and D and trimming were inferred from the DNA. The data contain 20,000 to 30,000 clones, around four fifths of them singletons. The germline V gene has CDR1 SGDLS and CDR2 YYNGEE. The CDR3 length is 15 residues. Trimming took 1 base from V and 3 from J, leaving 12 bases between them. The chain couples TRBV9 to TRBJ2-3; D uncertain. The TCR originated in a human donor in a cohort sampled during active COVID-19. Sample: peripheral blood. Written as DNA, the CDR3 is TGTGCCAGCAGCGTAACGTTAGCTACAACAGATACGCAGTATTTT. Protein: CASSVTLATTDTQYF.